The entry below gives a single T cell receptor beta chain sequence along with its context. This sample stems from a study of blood T cell repertoires in COVID-19. Study details: The samples span acute and convalescent COVID-19 from the United States, Italy and Spain. T cells, B-cell-depleted T cells, or PBMCs supplied cDNA or gDNA.

How the authors handled the data: Using reference gene primer amplification, nucleated cell counts were estimated. Profiling relied on immunoSEQ multiplex PCR, and the TCRdb table lists in-frame clones only, not all of them. That table gives V, J and clone size, and the DNA gave D and trimming. Of some 150,000 clones listed, 84% were seen once; the top ten hold 2.2%. The sequence came from a man aged 70 or older with acute or convalescent COVID-19. The sample was peripheral blood.

This CDR3 is CASSLDPQGRQYF. CDR3 DNA sequence: TGTGCCAGCAGTTTAGACCCACAGGGTCGCCAGTACTTC. The gene calls are TRBV12-3 or TRBV12-4 and TRBJ2-5, with D maybe TRBD1 (6 bases). The CDR3 runs 13 residues. V was clipped by 1 base and J by 10 bases, with 13 bases between them.